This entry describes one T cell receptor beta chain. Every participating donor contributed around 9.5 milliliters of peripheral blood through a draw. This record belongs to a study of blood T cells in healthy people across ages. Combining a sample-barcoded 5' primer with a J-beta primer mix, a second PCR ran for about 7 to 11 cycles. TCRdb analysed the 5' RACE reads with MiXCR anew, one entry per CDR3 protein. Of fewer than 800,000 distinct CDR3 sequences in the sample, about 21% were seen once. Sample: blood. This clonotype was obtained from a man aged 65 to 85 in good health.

In DNA, the CDR3 is TGTGCCAGCAGTGGCAGGGTTTATGAAAAACTGTTTTTT. Encoded protein: CASSGRVYEKLFF. The J gene is TRBJ1-4, the V gene TRBV6-1, with D possibly matching TRBD1 (5 bases). Looked up from germline, CDR1 is MNHNS and CDR2 is SASEGT. The V gene lost 4 bases and the J gene lost 6 bases, with 9 bases spanning the gap. The CDR3 sequence is 13 residues long.